This T cell receptor beta chain comes out of a study of blood T cell repertoires in COVID-19 (dated by TCRdb to between 2020 and 2021). Broadly, across the study: ImmuneRACE Cohort 3 recovered participants were defined by two consecutive negative NP/OP PCR tests, healthcare professional clearance, or symptom resolution. The prospective study material was composed of cDNA or gDNA derived from T cells, B-cell-depleted T cells, or PBMCs. Deeply sampled blood TCRbeta repertoires from subjects exposed to, actively infected with, or recovered from COVID-19 were included in the dataset. Samples covering the acute and convalescent phases of COVID-19 were provided by collaborators in the United States, Italy and Spain. Samples were obtained from the ongoing ImmuneRACE study (first 160 participants) and from over 1,000 subjects provided by 6 global collaborators. A freely available public database, intended as a resource for researchers studying the immune response to SARS-CoV-2, is where the repertoires were released. The sample metadata nearly always contained a de-identified subject ID, COVID-19 status, age in years and sex. Where available, HLA class I and class II types were taken from metadata supplied by the sample provider and were not determined by assay-based typing.

This clone was picked up one time. Its antigen has not been determined. There are no base qualities to consult, and no much larger clone falls within one base. TCRbeta CDR3 regions were amplified from genomic DNA by means of the immunoSEQ Assay, a bias-controlled multiplex PCR. In the paper's pipeline: Within the assay, amplification of reference gene primers was used to estimate how many nucleated cells each sample contained. To quantify the absolute abundance of each unique TCRbeta CDR3 rearrangement, sequence reads were collapsed and filtered. For each sample, productive Simpson clonality was calculated as the square root of Simpson's diversity index over productive rearrangements. Drawn from immuneACCESS, this table holds only the in-frame rearrangements with V and J called that TCRdb kept. Clones are partly lost; checked studies trace under half to an unresolved V gene and leave the rest unexplained. V and J calls and clone size are those listed in that table; D and trimming were worked out from the DNA. The sample records about 280,000 clones, 88% of which are singletons. The ten largest clones capture around 2% of the sample.

In the prospective study, participants were roughly 18 to 95 years old, resided in about two dozen geographic areas of the United States, and were enrolled through a virtual design. Cohort assignment in the prospective study relied on participant-reported clinical history from a screening survey and a study questionnaire. Mobile phlebotomists in the prospective study collected whole blood, serum and a nasopharyngeal or oropharyngeal swab from every participant. Prospective study participants could optionally give additional blood draws and questionnaires over an approximately 2-month period. Before DNA extraction, prospective study blood samples were shipped either frozen or at room temperature. The CDR3 runs 16 residues from the cysteine to the phenylalanine. The only DNA kept is the CDR3, 48 bases in frame from the first base. V gives up 4 bases and J gives up 8 bases, and the segment between their germline ends measures 18 bases. CDR1 and CDR2, looked up from the germline V gene (reference sequence), are LNHDA and SQIVND.

General study outcomes and caveats: Clinical and demographic metadata were provided uncurated, with the amount varying by source and participant.

Sequencing used PBMCs or T cells enriched from blood (not recorded which). This TCR was sampled from an older woman in a cohort exposed to, infected with or recovered from COVID-19 (not recorded which). The chain uses TRBV19 and TRBJ1-6; the D gene is possibly TRBD1, with 6 bases matching. The CDR3 amino acid sequence is: CASSTLQGPLYSPLHF. The sequenced DNA is TGTGCCAGTAGTACTCTACAGGGACCCCTCTATTCACCCCTCCACTTT.